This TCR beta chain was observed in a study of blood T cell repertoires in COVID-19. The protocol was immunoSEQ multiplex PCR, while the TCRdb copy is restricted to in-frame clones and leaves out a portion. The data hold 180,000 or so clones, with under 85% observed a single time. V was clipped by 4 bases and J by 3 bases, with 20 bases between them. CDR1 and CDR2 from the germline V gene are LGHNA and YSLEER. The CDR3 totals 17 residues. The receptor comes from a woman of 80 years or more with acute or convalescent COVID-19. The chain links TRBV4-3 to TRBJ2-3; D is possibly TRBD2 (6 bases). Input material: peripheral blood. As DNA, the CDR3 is TGCGCCAGCAGCCGGGGAGTTAGCGGTGGGGGGACAGATACGCAGTATTTT. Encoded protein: CASSRGVSGGGTDTQYF.